This T cell receptor (beta chain) comes out of a study of cytomegalovirus exposure and HLA in healthy donors. Study-wide results and limits: It was reportedly the case that the classifier diagnosed cytomegalovirus status with high specificity and sensitivity. Later, an analysis found that TCR clusters from the first cohort tended to co-occur in the 95 to 150 validation repertoires. The investigators catalogued 150 to 200 TCR beta chains as cytomegalovirus-associated.

The trim removed 3 bases at V and 8 bases at J, leaving 13 bases unmatched. Per germline, CDR1 SGDLS and CDR2 YYNGEE. The CDR3 runs to 16 residues. Remarks on this clone: Its cognate antigen is unknown.

The approximately 120-subject validation cohort, separate from the roughly 670-subject first cohort, included the donors. Only in-frame clones appear in the TCRdb table, and some are missing; sequencing was by immunoSEQ multiplex PCR. The sample shows about 58,000 clones, roughly nine tenths of them seen only once. The sample comprised PBMCs. V and J are TRBV9 and TRBJ2-1; 8 nucleotides agree with TRBD2. The origin of this receptor is a man aged 18 to 30 in good health and CMV-seronegative. CDR3 sequence reads: CASSAKREWGAHEQFF. As DNA, the CDR3 is TGTGCCAGCAGCGCAAAGCGGGAGTGGGGGGCCCATGAGCAGTTCTTC.